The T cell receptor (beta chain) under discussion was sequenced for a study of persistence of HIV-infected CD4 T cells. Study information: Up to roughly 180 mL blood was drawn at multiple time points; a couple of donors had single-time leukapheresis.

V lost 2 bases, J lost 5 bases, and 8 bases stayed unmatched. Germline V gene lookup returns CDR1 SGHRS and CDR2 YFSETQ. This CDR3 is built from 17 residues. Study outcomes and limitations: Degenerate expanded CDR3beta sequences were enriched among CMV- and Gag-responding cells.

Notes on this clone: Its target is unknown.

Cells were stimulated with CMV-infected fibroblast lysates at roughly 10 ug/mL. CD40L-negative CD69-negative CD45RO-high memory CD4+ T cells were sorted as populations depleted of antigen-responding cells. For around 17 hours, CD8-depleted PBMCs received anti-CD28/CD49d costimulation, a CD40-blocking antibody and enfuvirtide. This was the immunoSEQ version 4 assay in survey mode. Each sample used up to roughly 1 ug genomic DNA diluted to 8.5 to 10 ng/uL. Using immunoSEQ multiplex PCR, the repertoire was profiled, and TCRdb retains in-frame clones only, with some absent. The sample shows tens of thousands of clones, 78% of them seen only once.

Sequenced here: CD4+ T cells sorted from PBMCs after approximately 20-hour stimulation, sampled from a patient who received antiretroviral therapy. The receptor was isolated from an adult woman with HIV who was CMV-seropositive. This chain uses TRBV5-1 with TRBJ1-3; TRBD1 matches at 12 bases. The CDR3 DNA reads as TGCGCCAGCAGCTTAACACCGGGACAGGGGGCGCGAAACACCATATATTTT. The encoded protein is CASSLTPGQGARNTIYF. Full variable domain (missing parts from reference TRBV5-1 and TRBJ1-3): KAGVTQTPRYLIKTRGQQVTLSCSPISGHRSVSWYQQTPGQGLQFLFEYFSETQRNKGNFPGRFSGRQFSNSRSEMNVSTLELGDSALYLCASSLTPGQGARNTIYFGEGSWLTVV.